The 10 T cell receptor beta chains below all came from one sample that was sequenced in a study of cytomegalovirus exposure and HLA in healthy donors. The PCR used 60 Vbeta and 13 Jbeta primers. Method: immunoSEQ multiplex PCR; TCRdb's copy keeps in-frame clones and lacks some. The sample lists some 180,000 clones; 73% were seen once. Input material: PBMCs. The receptors here all came from a woman between 18 and 29 years old in good health and CMV-seropositive.

In this sample, this clone turned up once. This chain connects TRBV19 to TRBJ2-7, with D possibly matching TRBD1 (6 bases). The V and J ends lost 2 bases and 3 bases respectively, with 8 bases between them. Germline CDR1 reads LNHDA; CDR2 reads SQIVND (reference sequence). This CDR3 contains 13 residues. Here the CDR3 reads CASSILGGYEQYF. The CDR3 nucleotides are TGTGCCAGTAGTATATTAGGGGGCTACGAGCAGTACTTC.

The rearrangement joins TRBV6-5 to TRBJ2-1; D is unresolved. Trimming took 4 bases from V and 6 from J, leaving 10 bases between them. The germline V gene encodes CDR1 MNHEY and CDR2 SVGAGI. The CDR3 extends over 13 amino acids. The CDR3 nucleotides are TGTGCCAGCAGTTCGTCCGTTCGCAATGAGCAGTTCTTC. The encoded protein is CASSSSVRNEQFF.

The chain joins TRBV5-4 to TRBJ2-3; 8 positions agree with TRBD1. Losses at the gene ends were 5 bases for V and 0 bases for J; bases not matched to a gene: 8. This CDR3 region has 16 residues. The V gene's germline CDR1 is SGHNT and CDR2 YYREEE (reference sequence). DNA of the CDR3: TGTGCCAGCAGTCCAGGACAGGGCCTTAGCACAGATACGCAGTATTTT. Its translation is CASSPGQGLSTDTQYF.

The chain employs TRBV5-4 and TRBJ2-4, with D perhaps matching TRBD1 (6 bases). Germline values: CDR1 SGHNT, CDR2 YYREEE (reference sequence). V was cut by 3 bases and J by 0 bases, with 7 bases left in between. The CDR3 runs to 14 residues. The DNA of the CDR3 is TGTGCCAGCAGCTGGGACACAGCCAAAAACATTCAGTACTTC. This sequence encodes CASSWDTAKNIQYF.

The chain combines TRBV27 with TRBJ2-7, with 7 nucleotides matching TRBD2. The CDR3 covers 14 residues. Germline V lookup: CDR1 MNHEY, CDR2 SMNVEV (reference sequence). V shed 2 bases and J 4 bases; nucleotides not matched to a gene: 5. The CDR3 DNA reads TGTGCCAGCAGTTTAAGGGGAGGGTCGTACGAGCAGTACTTC. It yields the protein CASSLRGGSYEQYF.

The genes are TRBV10-3 and TRBJ2-7; possible D gene TRBD1, 6 bases. The CDR3 consists of 13 residues. From germline, CDR1 is ENHRY and CDR2 SYGVKD. The V end was cut by 9 bases, the J end by 2 bases, with 14 bases between. This CDR3 is CAMATGLTYEQYF. DNA of the CDR3: TGTGCCATGGCGACAGGCCTAACCTACGAGCAGTACTTC.

This clone was detected only once. In nucleotides, the CDR3 is TGTGCCAGCAGCGCAGGGTGGAGCTCCTATAATTCACCCCTCCTCTTT. It specifies CASSAGWSSYNSPLLF. The chain links TRBV21-1 to TRBJ1-6; the table's D call, TRBD1, has no DNA check behind it. TRBV21-1 is a documented pseudogene. The CDR3 sequence is 16 residues long.

V and J are TRBV6-5 and TRBJ1-3; D may be TRBD1 (6 bases). CDR3 length: 15 amino acids. Trimming cost V 5 bases and J 2 bases, with 13 bases left between them. Germline loops: CDR1 MNHEY, CDR2 SVGAGI. The CDR3 nucleotides read TGTGCCAGCAGTCGTGGGGGGGCTCCTGGAAACACCATATATTTT. This gives the protein CASSRGGAPGNTIYF.

The chain recombines TRBV7-6 with TRBJ2-1, with 10 bases fitting TRBD1. CDR3 length: 16 amino acids. Per germline, CDR1 SGHVS and CDR2 FNYEAQ. V gave up 5 bases and J gave up 4 bases; unmatched junction bases: 8. In DNA, the CDR3 is TGTGCCAGCAGCCCCTCCGGGACAGGGGCGTACAATGAGCAGTTCTTC. Encoded protein: CASSPSGTGAYNEQFF.

DNA for the CDR3: TGTGCCAGCAGCTATCGACAGGGGAAGAGCAATCAGCCCCAGCATTTT. Amino acid sequence: CASSYRQGKSNQPQHF. This chain connects TRBV5-8 to TRBJ1-5; 8 bases are shared with TRBD1. V lost 3 bases, J lost 1 base, and 6 bases stayed unmatched. CDR1 is SGHTS, CDR2 YDEGEE, per germline. CDR3 length: 16 amino acids.